The 9 T cell receptor beta chains reported below all come from one sample, sequenced in a study of shared clonotypes between healthy human individuals. The protocol was immunoSEQ multiplex PCR, while the TCRdb copy is restricted to in-frame clones and leaves out a portion. Of 1.5 million to 2.5 million clones detected, about 95% appear once; the ten largest clones hold approximately 1.2%. CD45RO-negative cells were positively selected for CCR7, leaving out terminally differentiated effector memory CD45RA+ cells. Sequenced: naive CD8+ T cells sorted from blood. These receptors were taken from a man younger than 30 in good health.

V usage is TRBV11-2 and J usage is TRBJ2-7; the match to TRBD2 covers 9 bases. CDR1 and CDR2 from the germline V gene are SGHAT and FQNNGV. The CDR3 covers 15 residues. V was clipped by 5 bases and J by 3 bases; unmatched bases: 8. The CDR3 DNA is TGTGCCAGCAGCCCGACGACTAGCGGCTACTACGAGCAGTACTTC. It encodes CASSPTTSGYYEQYF.

V and J are TRBV28 and TRBJ2-7, with D unclear. Between the trimmed V and J ends, which lost 7 bases and 3 bases, there was a span of 13 bases. In germline, CDR1 is MDHEN, CDR2 SYDVKM. This CDR3 has 13 amino acids. CDR3 sequence: CASTNPGFYEQYF. In nucleotides, the CDR3 is TGTGCCAGCACCAATCCCGGATTCTACGAGCAGTACTTC. Together with reference TRBV28 and TRBJ2-7, the CDR3 gives the full variable domain: DVKVTQSSRYLVKRTGEKVFLECVQDMDHENMFWYRQDPGLGLRLIYFSYDVKMKEKGDIPEGYSVSREKKERFSLILESASTNQTSMYLCASTNPGFYEQYFGPGTRLTVT.

This chain joins TRBV28 and TRBJ1-2; D possibly corresponds to TRBD1 (5 bases). The germline V and J ends were trimmed by 6 bases and 6 bases, with 20 bases remaining between them. Germline CDR1 MDHEN, CDR2 SYDVKM. This CDR3 contains 15 residues. The DNA for the CDR3 is TGTGCCAGCAGCCTCTACAGGTTGGGCCCGGATGGCTACACCTTC. It codes for CASSLYRLGPDGYTF.

Here the CDR3 reads CASTVAGGNYNEQFF. For the CDR3, the DNA is TGTGCCAGCACCGTAGCGGGAGGGAATTACAATGAGCAGTTCTTC. The rearrangement links TRBV6-1 to TRBJ2-1, with 11 bases aligning to TRBD2. Germline CDR1 and CDR2: MNHNS and SASEGT. V lost 7 bases and J lost 4; bases outside the gene matches: 6. This CDR3 spans 15 amino acids.

This chain uses TRBV4-1 with TRBJ2-2, with D perhaps matching TRBD1 (5 bases). In germline, CDR1 is MGHRA, CDR2 YSYEKL. Trimming removed 0 bases from V and 3 bases from J, with 11 bases in between. The CDR3 has 16 amino acids. CDR3 bases: TGCGCCAGCAGCCAAGATAAGTACAGGTACACCGGGGAGCTGTTTTTT. This encodes CASSQDKYRYTGELFF.

The V gene is TRBV4-1, the J gene TRBJ1-1; possible D gene TRBD1, 6 bases. Germline-derived CDR1 and CDR2 are MGHRA and YSYEKL. CDR3 length: 17 amino acids. The V end was cut by 0 bases, the J end by 1 base, with 15 bases between. CDR3 sequence: CASSQESSQGPNTEAFF. The CDR3 nucleotides read TGCGCCAGCAGCCAAGAGTCATCACAGGGCCCGAACACTGAAGCTTTCTTT.

Notes on this clone: This CDR3 is also generated by other DNA sequences in the sample. The chain links TRBV7-2 to TRBJ1-2; 8 nucleotides line up with TRBD1. CDR1 is SGHTA and CDR2 is FQGNSA in the germline V gene. Losses at the gene ends were 3 bases for V and 7 bases for J; bases not matched to a gene: 4. This CDR3 contains 13 residues. CDR3 amino acids: CASSLDRASGYTF. The CDR3 bases are TGTGCCAGCAGCTTGGACAGGGCTTCTGGCTACACCTTC.

This sequence joins TRBV30 and TRBJ1-4; D unresolved. Trimming removed 1 base from V and 8 bases from J, with 11 bases in between. CDR3 length: 13 amino acids. Germline V CDR1 and CDR2: GTSNPN, SVGIG (reference sequence). CDR3 DNA sequence: TGTGCCTGGAGTGCCGACTCGGGGGAAAAACTGTTTTTT. It translates to CAWSADSGEKLFF.

This sequence joins TRBV7-3 and TRBJ2-1; tentative D call: TRBD1 (5 bases). The CDR3 sequence is 15 residues long. The germline CDR1 and CDR2 sequences are SGHTA and FQGTGA. V was cut by 1 base and J by 1 base, with 8 bases left in between. The DNA of the CDR3 is TGTGCCAGCAGCTTAAAGGGGTCTTCCTACAATGAGCAGTTCTTC. It specifies CASSLKGSSYNEQFF.